This T cell receptor (beta chain) is drawn from a study of T cell clones after liver transplantation. Turning to the study itself: Subjects received no induction therapy and standard immunosuppression until randomization at 12-24 months post-transplant.

The data were produced by immunoSEQ multiplex PCR, yet TCRdb's version contains in-frame clones alone and is incomplete. The sample has 95,000 to 130,000 clones; roughly nine tenths are singletons. J was trimmed by 2 bases and V by 4 bases; bases with no gene match: 3. The CDR3 contains 13 residues. Germline loops: CDR1 SQVTM, CDR2 ANQGSEA. The chain joins TRBV29-1 to TRBJ2-7; 9 nucleotides match TRBD1. The material was CD4+ T cells from blood, obtained 12 months after liver transplant. This TCR came from a human patient who received a liver transplant. These T cells may partly come from the graft donor. The CDR3 loop is CSVGGQGPYEQYF. The CDR3 DNA reads TGCAGCGTTGGGGGACAGGGACCCTACGAGCAGTACTTC.